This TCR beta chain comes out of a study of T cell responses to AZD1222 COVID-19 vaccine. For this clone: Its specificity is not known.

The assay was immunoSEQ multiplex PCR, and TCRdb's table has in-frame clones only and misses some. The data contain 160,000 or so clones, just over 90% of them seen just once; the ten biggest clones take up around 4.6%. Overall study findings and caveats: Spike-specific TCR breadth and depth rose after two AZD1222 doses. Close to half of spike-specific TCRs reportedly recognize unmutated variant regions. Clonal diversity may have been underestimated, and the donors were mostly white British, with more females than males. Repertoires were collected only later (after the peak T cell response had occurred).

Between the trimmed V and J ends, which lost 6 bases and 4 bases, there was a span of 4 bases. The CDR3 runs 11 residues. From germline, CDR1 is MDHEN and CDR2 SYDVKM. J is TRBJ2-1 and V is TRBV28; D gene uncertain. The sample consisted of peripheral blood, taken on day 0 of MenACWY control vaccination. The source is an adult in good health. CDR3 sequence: CASRGYNEQFF. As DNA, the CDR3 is TGTGCCAGCAGAGGTTACAATGAGCAGTTCTTC.